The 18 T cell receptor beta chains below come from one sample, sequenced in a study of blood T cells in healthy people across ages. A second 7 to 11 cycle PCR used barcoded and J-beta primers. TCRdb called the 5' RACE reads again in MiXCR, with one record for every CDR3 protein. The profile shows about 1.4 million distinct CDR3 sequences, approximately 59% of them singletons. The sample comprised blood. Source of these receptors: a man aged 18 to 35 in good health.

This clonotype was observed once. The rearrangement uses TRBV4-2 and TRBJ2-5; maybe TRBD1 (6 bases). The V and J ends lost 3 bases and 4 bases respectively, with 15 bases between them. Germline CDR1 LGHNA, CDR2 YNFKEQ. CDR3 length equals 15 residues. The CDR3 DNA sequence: TGTGCCAGCAGCCAGTATACAAGAGGGGGAGAGACCCAGTACTTC. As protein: CASSQYTRGGETQYF.

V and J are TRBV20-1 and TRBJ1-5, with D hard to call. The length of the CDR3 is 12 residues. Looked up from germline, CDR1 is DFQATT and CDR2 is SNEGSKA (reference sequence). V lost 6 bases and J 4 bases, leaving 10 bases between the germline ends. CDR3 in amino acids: CSAGRQNQPQHF. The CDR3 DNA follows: TGCAGTGCCGGACGGCAGAATCAGCCCCAGCATTTT.

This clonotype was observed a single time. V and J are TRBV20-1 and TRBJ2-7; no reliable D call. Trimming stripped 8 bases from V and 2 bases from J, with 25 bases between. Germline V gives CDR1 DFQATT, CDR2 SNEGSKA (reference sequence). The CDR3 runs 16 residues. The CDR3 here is CSPKNVWGGEAYEQYF. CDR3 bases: TGCAGTCCCAAGAATGTCTGGGGTGGGGAAGCCTACGAGCAGTACTTC.

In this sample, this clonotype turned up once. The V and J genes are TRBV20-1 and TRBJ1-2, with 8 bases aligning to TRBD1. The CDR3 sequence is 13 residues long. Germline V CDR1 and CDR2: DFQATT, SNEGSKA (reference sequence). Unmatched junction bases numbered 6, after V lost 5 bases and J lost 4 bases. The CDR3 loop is CSAQGQGSYGYTF. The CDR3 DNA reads TGCAGTGCTCAAGGACAGGGTAGCTATGGCTACACCTTC.

As DNA, the CDR3 is TGTGCCAGCAGCGAAGCCCAGGGGAGGGACATTCAGTACTTC. It encodes CASSEAQGRDIQYF. This rearrangement joins TRBV14 to TRBJ2-4, with a tentative D call TRBD2 (7 bases). There are 14 residues in the CDR3. V was clipped by 5 bases and J by 8 bases, with 16 bases between them. Germline values: CDR1 SGHDN, CDR2 FVKESK. The variable domain in full, with the rest retrieved from reference TRBV14 and TRBJ2-4, is EAGVTQFPSHSVIEKGQTVTLRCDPISGHDNLYWYRRVMGKEIKFLLHFVKESKQDESGMPNNRFLAERTGGTYSTLKVQPAELEDSGVYFCASSEAQGRDIQYFGAGTRLSVL.

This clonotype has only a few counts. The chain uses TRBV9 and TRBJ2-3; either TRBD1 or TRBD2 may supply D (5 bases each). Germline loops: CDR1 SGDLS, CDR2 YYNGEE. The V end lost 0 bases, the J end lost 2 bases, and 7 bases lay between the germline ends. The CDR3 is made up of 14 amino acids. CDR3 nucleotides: TGTGCCAGCAGCGTAGCGGGGACCACAGATACGCAGTATTTT. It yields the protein CASSVAGTTDTQYF.

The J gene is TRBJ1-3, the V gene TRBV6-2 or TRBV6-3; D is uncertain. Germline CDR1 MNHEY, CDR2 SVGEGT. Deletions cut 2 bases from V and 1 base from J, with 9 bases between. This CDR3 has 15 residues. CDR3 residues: CASSYAVMSGNTIYF. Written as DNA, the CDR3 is TGTGCCAGCAGTTACGCCGTGATGTCTGGAAACACCATATATTTT.

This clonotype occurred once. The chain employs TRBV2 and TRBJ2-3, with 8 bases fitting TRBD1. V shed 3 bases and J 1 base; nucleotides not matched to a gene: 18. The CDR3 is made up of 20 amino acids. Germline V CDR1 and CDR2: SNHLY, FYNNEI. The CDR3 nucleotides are TGTGCCAGCAGTGACCCGGTAGGCCAGGGGGCCTCGAGACGCACAGATACGCAGTATTTT. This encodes CASSDPVGQGASRRTDTQYF.

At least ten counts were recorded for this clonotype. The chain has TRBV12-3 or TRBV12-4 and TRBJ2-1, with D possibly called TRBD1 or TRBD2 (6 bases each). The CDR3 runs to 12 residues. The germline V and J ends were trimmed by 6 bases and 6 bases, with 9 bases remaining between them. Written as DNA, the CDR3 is TGTGCCAGCAGACAGGGAGGCAATGAGCAGTTCTTC. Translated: CASRQGGNEQFF.

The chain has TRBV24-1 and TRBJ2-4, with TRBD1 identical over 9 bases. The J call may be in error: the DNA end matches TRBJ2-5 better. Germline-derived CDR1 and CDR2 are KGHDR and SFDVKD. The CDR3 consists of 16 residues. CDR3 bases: TGTGCCACCAGTGATACGACAGGGGGACACCAAGAGACCCAGTACTTC. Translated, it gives CATSDTTGGHQETQYF.

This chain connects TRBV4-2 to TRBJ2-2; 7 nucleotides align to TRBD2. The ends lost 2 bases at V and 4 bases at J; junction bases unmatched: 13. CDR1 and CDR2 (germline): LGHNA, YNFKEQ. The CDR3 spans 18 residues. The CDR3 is CASSQYTGTTPGTGELFF. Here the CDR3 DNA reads TGTGCCAGCAGCCAATACACCGGGACTACCCCGGGCACCGGGGAGCTGTTTTTT.

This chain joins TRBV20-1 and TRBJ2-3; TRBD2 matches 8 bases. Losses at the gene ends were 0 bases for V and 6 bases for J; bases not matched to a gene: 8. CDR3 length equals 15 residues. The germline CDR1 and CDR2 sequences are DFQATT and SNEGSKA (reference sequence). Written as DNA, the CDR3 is TGCAGTGCTAGAGAACTAGCGGTTGGAGTGGATACGCAGTATTTT. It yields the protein CSARELAVGVDTQYF.

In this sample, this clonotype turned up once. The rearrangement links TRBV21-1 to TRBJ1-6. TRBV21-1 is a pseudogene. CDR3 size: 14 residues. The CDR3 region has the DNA TGTGCCAGCAGCTGGAGACGGGATAATTCACCCCTCCACTTT. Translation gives CASSWRRDNSPLHF.

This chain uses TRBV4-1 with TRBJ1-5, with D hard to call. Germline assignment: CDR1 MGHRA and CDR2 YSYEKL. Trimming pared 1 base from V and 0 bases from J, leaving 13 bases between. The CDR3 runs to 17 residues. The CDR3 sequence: CASSQGLGSLSNQPQHF. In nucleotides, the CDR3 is TGCGCCAGCAGCCAAGGTTTGGGGAGTCTTAGCAATCAGCCCCAGCATTTT.

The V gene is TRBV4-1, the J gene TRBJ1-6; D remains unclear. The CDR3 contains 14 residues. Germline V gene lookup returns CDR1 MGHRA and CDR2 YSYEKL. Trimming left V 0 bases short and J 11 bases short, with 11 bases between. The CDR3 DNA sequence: TGCGCCAGCAGCCAAGATCATTCGGTCCCACCCCTCCACTTT. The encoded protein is CASSQDHSVPPLHF.

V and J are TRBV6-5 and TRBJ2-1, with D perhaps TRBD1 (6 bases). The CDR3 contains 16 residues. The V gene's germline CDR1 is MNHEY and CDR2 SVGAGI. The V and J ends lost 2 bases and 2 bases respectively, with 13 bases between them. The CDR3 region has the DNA TGTGCCAGCAGTTACCAGGACAGCCATGCCTACAATGAGCAGTTCTTC. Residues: CASSYQDSHAYNEQFF.

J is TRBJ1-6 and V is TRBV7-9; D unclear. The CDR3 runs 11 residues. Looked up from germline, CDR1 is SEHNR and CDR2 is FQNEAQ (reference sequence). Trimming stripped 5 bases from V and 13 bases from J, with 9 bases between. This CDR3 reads CASSPTGPLHF. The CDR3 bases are TGTGCCAGCAGCCCGACGGGGCCCCTCCACTTT.

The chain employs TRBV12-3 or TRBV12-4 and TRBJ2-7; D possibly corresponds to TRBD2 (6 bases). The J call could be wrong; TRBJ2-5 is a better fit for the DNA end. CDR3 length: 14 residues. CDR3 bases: TGTGCCAGCAGTTTACGGGGAGGATGGGAGACCCAGTACTTC. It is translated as CASSLRGGWETQYF.